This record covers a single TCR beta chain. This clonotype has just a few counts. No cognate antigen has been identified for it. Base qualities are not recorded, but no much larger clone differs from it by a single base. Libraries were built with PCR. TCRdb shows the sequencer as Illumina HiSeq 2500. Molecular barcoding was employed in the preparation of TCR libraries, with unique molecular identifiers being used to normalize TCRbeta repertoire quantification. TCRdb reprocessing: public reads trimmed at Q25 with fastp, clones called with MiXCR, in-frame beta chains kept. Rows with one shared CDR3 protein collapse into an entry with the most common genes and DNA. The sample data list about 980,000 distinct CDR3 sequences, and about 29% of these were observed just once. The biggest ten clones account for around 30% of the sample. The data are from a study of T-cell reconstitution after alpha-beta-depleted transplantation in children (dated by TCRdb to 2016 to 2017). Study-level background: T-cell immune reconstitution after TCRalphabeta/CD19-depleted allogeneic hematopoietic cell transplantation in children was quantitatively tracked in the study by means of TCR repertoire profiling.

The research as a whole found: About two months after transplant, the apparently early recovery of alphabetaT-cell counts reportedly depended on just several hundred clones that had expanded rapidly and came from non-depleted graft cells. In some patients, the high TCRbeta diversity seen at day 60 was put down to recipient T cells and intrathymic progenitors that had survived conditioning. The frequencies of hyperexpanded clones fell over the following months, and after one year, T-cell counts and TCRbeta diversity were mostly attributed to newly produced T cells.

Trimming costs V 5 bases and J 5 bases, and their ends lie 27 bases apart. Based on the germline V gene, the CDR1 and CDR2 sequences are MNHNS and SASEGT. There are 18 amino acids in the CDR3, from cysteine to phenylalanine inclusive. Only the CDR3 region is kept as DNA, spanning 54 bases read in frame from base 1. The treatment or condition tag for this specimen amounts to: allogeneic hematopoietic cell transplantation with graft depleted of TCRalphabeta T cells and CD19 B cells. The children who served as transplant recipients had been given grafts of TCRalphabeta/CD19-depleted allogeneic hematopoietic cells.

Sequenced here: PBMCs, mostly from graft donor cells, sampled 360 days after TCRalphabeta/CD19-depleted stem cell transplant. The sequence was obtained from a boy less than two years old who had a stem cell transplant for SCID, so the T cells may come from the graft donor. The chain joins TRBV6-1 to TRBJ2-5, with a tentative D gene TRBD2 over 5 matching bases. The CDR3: CASSPQNIAGGRGETQYF. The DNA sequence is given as TGTGCCAGCAGTCCCCAAAACATTGCCGGCGGGCGTGGGGAGACCCAGTACTTC.